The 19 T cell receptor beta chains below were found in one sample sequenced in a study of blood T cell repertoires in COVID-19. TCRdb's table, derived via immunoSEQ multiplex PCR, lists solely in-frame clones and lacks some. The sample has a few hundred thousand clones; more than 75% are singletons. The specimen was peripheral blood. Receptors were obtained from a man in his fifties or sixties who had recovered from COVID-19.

The DNA for the CDR3 is TGTGCCACTTGGGAGGGGAACACTGAAGCTTTCTTT. It codes for CATWEGNTEAFF. The rearrangement links TRBV6-5 to TRBJ1-1; D is unresolved. Germline CDR1 is MNHEY and CDR2 is SVGAGI. This CDR3 is built from 12 residues. V shed 10 bases and J shed 1 base, with 10 bases lying between them.

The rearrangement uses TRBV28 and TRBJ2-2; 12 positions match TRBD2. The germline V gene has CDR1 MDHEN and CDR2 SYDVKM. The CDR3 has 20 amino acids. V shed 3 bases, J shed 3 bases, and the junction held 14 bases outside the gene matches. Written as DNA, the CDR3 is TGTGCCAGCAGTTTCTTTAACCCCACTCTAGCGGGAGGGTACACCGGGGAGCTGTTTTTT. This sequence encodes CASSFFNPTLAGGYTGELFF.

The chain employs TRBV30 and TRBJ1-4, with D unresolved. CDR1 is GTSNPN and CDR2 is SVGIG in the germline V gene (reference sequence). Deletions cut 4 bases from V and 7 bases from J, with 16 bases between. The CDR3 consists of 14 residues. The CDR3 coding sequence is TGTGCCTGGAATCAATTTGAGCGAGGTGAAAAACTGTTTTTT. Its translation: CAWNQFERGEKLFF.

The CDR3 DNA reads as TGTGCCAGCTCACCAATTATCCAGGGTCCGAGCTCCTACAATGAGCAGTTCTTC. This sequence encodes CASSPIIQGPSSYNEQFF. This rearrangement joins TRBV18 to TRBJ2-1, with D possibly matching TRBD1 (5 bases). Trimming took 2 bases from V and 0 from J, leaving 17 bases between them. This CDR3 has 18 residues. CDR1 KGHSH and CDR2 LQKENI come from the germline V gene.

The CDR3 coding sequence is TGTGCCAGCAGCTTAGAGGGACTAGCGGGACACACCGGGGAGCTGTTTTTT. Translating gives CASSLEGLAGHTGELFF. This sequence joins TRBV11-2 and TRBJ2-2; 13 nucleotides match TRBD2. Germline V CDR1 and CDR2: SGHAT, FQNNGV. There are 17 residues in the CDR3. V was clipped by 0 bases and J by 3 bases; unmatched bases: 1.

CDR3 amino acids: CASTTTGYEQYF. For the CDR3, the DNA is TGTGCCAGCACTACGACTGGGTACGAGCAGTACTTC. The chain carries TRBV28 and TRBJ2-7; no firm D call. Trimming removed 7 bases at V and 4 bases at J, with 11 bases between. Germline assignment: CDR1 MDHEN and CDR2 SYDVKM. This CDR3 has 12 amino acids. Full variable domain (rest looked up from reference TRBV28 and TRBJ2-7): DVKVTQSSRYLVKRTGEKVFLECVQDMDHENMFWYRQDPGLGLRLIYFSYDVKMKEKGDIPEGYSVSREKKERFSLILESASTNQTSMYLCASTTTGYEQYFGPGTRLTVT.

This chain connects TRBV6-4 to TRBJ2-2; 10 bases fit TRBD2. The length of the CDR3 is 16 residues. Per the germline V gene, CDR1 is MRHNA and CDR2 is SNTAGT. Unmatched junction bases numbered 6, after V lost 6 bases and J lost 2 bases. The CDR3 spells CASRVPSGGNTGELFF. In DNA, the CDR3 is TGTGCCAGCAGAGTACCTAGCGGGGGTAACACCGGGGAGCTGTTTTTT.

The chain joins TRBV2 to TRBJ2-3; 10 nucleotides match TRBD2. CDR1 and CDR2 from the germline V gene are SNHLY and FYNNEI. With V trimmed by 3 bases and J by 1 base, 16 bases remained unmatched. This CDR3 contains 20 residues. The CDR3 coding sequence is TGTGCCAGCAGTGACTTCATAGGGCCTAGCGGGAGTGGGGGCACAGATACGCAGTATTTT. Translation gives CASSDFIGPSGSGGTDTQYF.

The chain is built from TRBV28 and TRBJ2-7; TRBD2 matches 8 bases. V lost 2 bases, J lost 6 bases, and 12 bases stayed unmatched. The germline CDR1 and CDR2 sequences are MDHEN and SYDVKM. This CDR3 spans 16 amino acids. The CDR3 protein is CASSLVGRGGLVEQYF. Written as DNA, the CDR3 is TGTGCCAGCAGTTTAGTGGGCCGCGGGGGGCTGGTCGAGCAGTACTTC.

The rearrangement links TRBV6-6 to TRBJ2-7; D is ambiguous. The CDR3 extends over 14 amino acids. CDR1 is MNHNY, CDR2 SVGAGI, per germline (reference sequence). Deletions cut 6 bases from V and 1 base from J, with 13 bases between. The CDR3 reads CASRGETRSYEQYF. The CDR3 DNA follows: TGTGCCAGCAGGGGCGAAACTCGGTCCTACGAGCAGTACTTC.

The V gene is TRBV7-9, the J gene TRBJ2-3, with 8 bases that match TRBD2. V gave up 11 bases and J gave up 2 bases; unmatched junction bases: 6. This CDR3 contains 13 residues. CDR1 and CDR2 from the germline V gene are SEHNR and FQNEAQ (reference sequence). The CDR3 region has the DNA TGTGCCCTCGGCGGGGGGATCACAGATACGCAGTATTTT. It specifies CALGGGITDTQYF.

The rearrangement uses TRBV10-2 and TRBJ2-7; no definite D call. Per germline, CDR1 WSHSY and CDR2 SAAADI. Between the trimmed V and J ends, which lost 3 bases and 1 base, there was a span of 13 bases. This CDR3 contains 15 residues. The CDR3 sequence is CASSDLVGSSYEQYF. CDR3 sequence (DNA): TGCGCCAGCAGTGATTTGGTCGGGTCTTCCTACGAGCAGTACTTC.

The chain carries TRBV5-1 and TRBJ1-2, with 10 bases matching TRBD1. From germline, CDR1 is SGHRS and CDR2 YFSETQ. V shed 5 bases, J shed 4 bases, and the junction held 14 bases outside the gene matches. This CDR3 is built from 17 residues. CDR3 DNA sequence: TGCGCCAGCAGACGAGGACAGGGGGATCCGGGACCCTATGGCTACACCTTC. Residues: CASRRGQGDPGPYGYTF.

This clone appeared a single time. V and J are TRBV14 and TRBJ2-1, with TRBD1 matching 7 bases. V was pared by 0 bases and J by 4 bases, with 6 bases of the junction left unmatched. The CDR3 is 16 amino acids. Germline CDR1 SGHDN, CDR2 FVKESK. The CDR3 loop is CASSQDTLRGYNEQFF. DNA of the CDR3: TGTGCCAGCAGCCAAGACACTCTCAGGGGGTACAATGAGCAGTTCTTC.

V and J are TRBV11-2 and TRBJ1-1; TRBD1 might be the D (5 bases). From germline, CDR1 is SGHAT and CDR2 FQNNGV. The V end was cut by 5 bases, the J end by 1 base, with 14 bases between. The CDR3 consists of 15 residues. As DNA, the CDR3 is TGTGCCAGCAGCACAAGCCCAGGGCGGAACACTGAAGCTTTCTTT. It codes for CASSTSPGRNTEAFF.

CDR3 in DNA: TGTGCCAGCAGACACGAGCGCCTCTCCTACGAGCAGTACTTC. Translation: CASRHERLSYEQYF. The chain carries TRBV6-5 and TRBJ2-7; no definite D call. CDR1 and CDR2 (germline): MNHEY, SVGAGI. V was clipped by 6 bases and J by 0 bases, with 12 bases between them. The length of the CDR3 is 14 residues.

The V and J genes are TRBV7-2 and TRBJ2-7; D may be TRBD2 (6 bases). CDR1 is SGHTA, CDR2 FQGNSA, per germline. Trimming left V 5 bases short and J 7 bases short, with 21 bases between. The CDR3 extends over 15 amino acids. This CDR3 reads CASSPEERAPWEQYF. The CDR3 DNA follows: TGTGCCAGCAGCCCCGAGGAGCGGGCGCCCTGGGAGCAGTACTTC.

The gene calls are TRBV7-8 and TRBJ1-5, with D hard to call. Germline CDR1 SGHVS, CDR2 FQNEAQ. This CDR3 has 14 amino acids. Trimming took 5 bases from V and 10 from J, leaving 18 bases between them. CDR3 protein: CASSPLAISSPQHF. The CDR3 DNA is TGTGCCAGCAGCCCCTTGGCCATCTCTTCACCCCAGCATTTT.

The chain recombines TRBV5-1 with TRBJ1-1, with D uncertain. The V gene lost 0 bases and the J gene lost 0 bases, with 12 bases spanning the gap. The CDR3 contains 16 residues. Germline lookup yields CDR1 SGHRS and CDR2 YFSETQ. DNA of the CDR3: TGCGCCAGCAGCTTGGGGTACTCCTCCTTGAACACTGAAGCTTTCTTT. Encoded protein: CASSLGYSSLNTEAFF.